This record covers a single T cell receptor (beta chain). Germline lookup yields CDR1 SGDLS and CDR2 YYNGEE. The CDR3 loop spans 14 amino acids. The V and J ends lost 4 bases and 6 bases, in that order; junction bases with no gene match: 10. Here immunoSEQ multiplex PCR was the method, and the copy in TCRdb shows in-frame clones only, minus some. In the table there are tens of thousands of clones, approximately 97% of which are singletons. The data derive from a study of technical replicates of blood from a handful of donors. Specimen: T cells isolated from PBMCs. The V gene is TRBV9, the J gene TRBJ2-7, with 7 bases matching TRBD2. This TCR was sampled from a human donor in good health. The CDR3 region is CASSTSGARGEQYF. CDR3 nucleotides: TGTGCCAGCAGCACCAGCGGGGCCCGGGGCGAGCAGTACTTC.